Listed below are T cell receptor beta chains from one sample, sequenced in a study of T cell responses to AZD1222 COVID-19 vaccine. TCRdb's table, derived via immunoSEQ multiplex PCR, lists solely in-frame clones and lacks some. The sample shows over 100,000 clones, over 75% of them seen only once. The sample in question was peripheral blood, obtained 28 days after the second AZD1222 dose. The receptors shown here come from an adult who received the AZD1222 COVID-19 vaccine. Both conserved end residues are part of each CDR3. D genes are given only for firm matches. Size is omitted from some rows. Given values are once, few, many or a class for expanded clones.

TRBJ1-1	.	TRBV4-1	.	CASSQDRTWATEAFF	TGCGCCAGCAGCCAAGATAGAACGTGGGCGACTGAAGCTTTCTTT
TRBJ1-2	.	TRBV29-1	.	CSVAGVGGYTF	TGCAGCGTTGCGGGGGTAGGAGGCTACACCTTC
TRBJ2-6	.	TRBV11-2	.	CASSLTRRFGANVLTF	TGTGCCAGCAGCCTGACTCGGCGGTTTGGGGCCAACGTCCTGACTTTC
TRBJ2-2	.	TRBV3-1/TRBV3-2	once	CASRLAGELFF	TGTGCCAGCAGGCTAGCCGGGGAGCTGTTTTTT
TRBJ2-7	TRBD2	TRBV4-1	once	CASSQDSGGGYEQYF	TGCGCCAGCAGCCAAGATAGTGGCGGGGGCTACGAGCAGTACTTC
TRBJ1-2	.	TRBV30	once	CAWSDNVAGSGYTF	TGTGCCTGGAGTGATAACGTTGCGGGATCTGGCTACACCTTC
TRBJ1-1	.	TRBV12-1	.	CASSLTRLEAAVNTEAFF	TGTGCCAGCAGCTTAACCCGACTGGAGGCCGCGGTGAACACTGAAGCTTTCTTT
TRBJ1-2	.	TRBV10-3	.	CAIARRDYGYTF	TGTGCCATCGCCAGACGCGATTATGGCTACACCTTC
TRBJ2-5	.	TRBV9	.	CASSVGGLAPETQYF	TGTGCCAGCAGCGTAGGTGGCCTAGCCCCAGAGACCCAGTACTTC
TRBJ2-2	.	TRBV19	.	CASSINPVNTGELFF	TGTGCCAGTAGCATAAACCCGGTGAACACCGGGGAGCTGTTTTTT
TRBJ2-7	TRBD1	TRBV9	medium-sized	CASSPGGNEQYF	TGTGCCAGCAGCCCAGGGGGCAACGAGCAGTACTTC
TRBJ2-3	TRBD2	TRBV7-3	.	CASSSSPIAGGSSDTQYF	TGTGCCAGCAGCTCGTCCCCTATAGCGGGGGGGAGCTCAGATACGCAGTATTTT
TRBJ1-1	.	TRBV19	.	CASSIGAARNTEAFF	TGTGCCAGTAGTATAGGGGCAGCTAGGAACACTGAAGCTTTCTTT
TRBJ2-3	TRBD2	TRBV4-2	.	CASSHSGGRASDTQYF	TGTGCCAGCAGCCACTCAGGCGGGAGGGCCTCGGATACGCAGTATTTT
TRBJ2-7	.	TRBV18	.	CASSPPQGGDEQYF	TGTGCCAGCTCACCGCCGCAGGGTGGGGACGAGCAGTACTTC
TRBJ1-3	.	TRBV3-1/TRBV3-2	.	CASSRVGNTIYF	TGTGCCAGCAGCCGAGTCGGAAACACCATATATTTT
TRBJ1-5	.	TRBV5-4	.	CASSLAAGQQPQHF	TGTGCCAGCAGCTTGGCGGCAGGGCAGCAGCCCCAGCATTTT
TRBJ1-1	.	TRBV19	.	CASTLILSGFTEAFF	TGTGCCAGTACCCTAATTTTATCAGGGTTTACTGAAGCTTTCTTT
TRBJ1-3	.	TRBV6-1	.	CASSEGSSGNTIYF	TGTGCCAGCAGTGAGGGCAGCTCTGGAAACACCATATATTTT
TRBJ2-5	.	TRBV5-6	.	CASSFGTSQETQYF	TGTGCCAGCAGCTTTGGGACTTCCCAAGAGACCCAGTACTTC
TRBJ1-1	.	TRBV18	.	CASSPPRGEAFF	TGTGCCAGCTCACCACCCAGGGGTGAAGCTTTCTTT
TRBJ1-5	.	TRBV6-5	.	CASKQGGQPQHF	TGTGCCAGCAAACAGGGAGGTCAGCCCCAGCATTTT
TRBJ1-2	.	TRBV5-1	.	CASSPPAAPYGYTF	TGCGCCAGCAGCCCGCCCGCGGCCCCCTATGGCTACACCTTC
TRBJ1-6	TRBD1	TRBV15	.	CATSRAEGARGYNSPLHF	TGTGCCACCAGCAGAGCAGAGGGGGCAAGGGGCTATAATTCACCCCTCCACTTT
TRBJ1-6	.	TRBV15	.	CATSRGAVLGGAKNSPLHF	TGTGCCACCAGCAGAGGCGCCGTTCTTGGGGGGGCGAAGAATTCACCCCTCCACTTT
TRBJ2-1	.	TRBV27	.	CASSPQGGGSVNEQFF	TGTGCCAGCAGTCCCCAGGGGGGGGGTTCTGTAAATGAGCAGTTCTTC
TRBJ2-1	TRBD2	TRBV25-1	.	CASSVAGGKHNNEQFF	TGTGCCAGCAGTGTAGCGGGAGGAAAACATAACAATGAGCAGTTCTTC
TRBJ1-2	.	TRBV4-2	.	CASSQDVGDGYTF	TGTGCCAGCAGCCAAGATGTAGGGGACGGCTACACCTTC
TRBJ2-1	.	TRBV29-1	.	CSLGVGSYNEQFF	TGCAGCCTAGGAGTGGGATCCTACAATGAGCAGTTCTTC
TRBJ2-6	TRBD1	TRBV5-1	.	CASTGTAHSGANVLTF	TGCGCCAGCACCGGGACAGCTCACTCTGGGGCCAACGTCCTGACTTTC
TRBJ2-4	TRBD1	TRBV4-3	.	CASSQVQGVGNIQYF	TGCGCCAGCAGCCAAGTTCAGGGGGTCGGGAACATTCAGTACTTC
TRBJ1-1	.	TRBV30	.	CAWTRGTEAFF	TGTGCCTGGACTAGGGGTACTGAAGCTTTCTTT
TRBJ1-4	.	TRBV19	.	CASSGTELNEKLFF	TGTGCCAGTAGTGGAACAGAACTTAATGAAAAACTGTTTTTT
TRBJ1-1	TRBD1	TRBV12-3/TRBV12-4	.	CASRQGLGTEAFF	TGTGCCAGCAGACAGGGGCTAGGCACTGAAGCTTTCTTT
TRBJ1-2	.	TRBV2	.	CASSDGGPYGYTF	TGTGCCAGCAGTGACGGGGGACCCTATGGCTACACCTTC
TRBJ1-5	.	TRBV18	few	CASSPQENQPQHF	TGTGCCAGCTCACCGCAGGAGAATCAGCCCCAGCATTTT
TRBJ1-5	TRBD1	TRBV28	.	CASSWDRSGQPQHF	TGTGCCAGCAGTTGGGACAGAAGTGGTCAGCCCCAGCATTTT
TRBJ1-1	.	TRBV5-1	few	CASSLEARNTEAFF	TGCGCCAGCAGCTTGGAGGCCAGGAACACTGAAGCTTTCTTT
TRBJ1-5	.	TRBV30	.	CAWSRGQVSNQPQHF	TGTGCCTGGAGTCGAGGGCAGGTTAGCAATCAGCCCCAGCATTTT
TRBJ1-2	TRBD1	TRBV6-5	.	CETRGGPAYTF	TGCGAGACCAGGGGGGGCCCTGCCTACACCTTC
TRBJ2-1	.	TRBV6-1	few	CASSETGGAYNEQFF	TGTGCCAGCAGTGAAACCGGGGGCGCGTACAATGAGCAGTTCTTC
TRBJ2-3	.	TRBV6-2/TRBV6-3	.	CASSYYRDTQYF	TGTGCCAGCAGTTACTATCGAGATACGCAGTATTTT
TRBJ1-4	TRBD1	TRBV30	.	CAWSIQGSGVKLFF	TGTGCCTGGAGCATACAGGGGAGTGGGGTAAAACTGTTTTTT
TRBJ1-1	TRBD1	TRBV27	.	CASSLRTGGPEAFF	TGTGCCAGCAGTCTTAGGACAGGGGGTCCTGAAGCTTTCTTT
TRBJ2-7	.	TRBV6-5	.	CASSLEPMYEQYF	TGTGCCAGCAGCCTCGAACCTATGTACGAGCAGTACTTC
TRBJ1-1	.	TRBV7-9	.	CASSLEKGEVEAFF	TGTGCCAGCAGCTTAGAAAAGGGGGAGGTTGAAGCTTTCTTT
TRBJ1-1	.	TRBV19	.	CASSIWATNTEAFF	TGTGCCAGTAGTATTTGGGCGACGAACACTGAAGCTTTCTTT
TRBJ2-5	TRBD2	TRBV28	.	CASSSILAGAYQETQYF	TGTGCCAGCAGCTCCATCCTAGCGGGAGCCTACCAAGAGACCCAGTACTTC
TRBJ2-7	.	TRBV7-2	.	CASSPGSQGTSYEQYF	TGTGCCAGCAGCCCAGGGAGCCAGGGGACCTCCTACGAGCAGTACTTC
TRBJ2-5	TRBD2	TRBV27	.	CASSLWTSLGQETQYF	TGTGCCAGCAGTCTCTGGACTAGTTTGGGACAAGAGACCCAGTACTTC
TRBJ2-7	.	TRBV19	.	CASNPTGRGYEQYF	TGTGCCAGTAACCCGACAGGAAGGGGCTACGAGCAGTACTTC
TRBJ1-4	.	TRBV5-4	.	CASSLDGVNEKLFF	TGTGCCAGCAGCTTGGACGGGGTTAATGAAAAACTGTTTTTT
TRBJ1-1	TRBD1	TRBV29-1	.	CSVDRGQGMNTEAFF	TGCAGCGTTGATAGGGGACAGGGCATGAACACTGAAGCTTTCTTT
TRBJ1-6	.	TRBV3-1/TRBV3-2	few	CASSQDSPLHF	TGTGCCAGCAGCCAAGATTCACCCCTCCACTTT